This is a list of T cell receptor beta chains from one sample in a study of blood T cell repertoires in COVID-19. Here immunoSEQ multiplex PCR was the method, and the copy in TCRdb shows in-frame clones only, minus some. The repertoire has under 150,000 clones, 60% to 80% of them found once; the top ten carry around 3%. Sequencing used PBMCs or T cells enriched from blood (not recorded which). The receptors derive from a woman aged 50 to 60 who had recovered from COVID-19. Both conserved end residues are part of each CDR3. Fields, in order: CDR3 DNA, CDR3 protein, clone size, V gene, J gene, D gene. D genes are given only for firm matches. Size values are once, few and many counts, or a class for expanded clones, and some rows have none.

CDR3nt: TGTGCCAGCAGCTCCCAGCGGGGGGACACAGATACGCAGTATTTT; CDR3aa: CASSSQRGDTDTQYF; abundance: .; v_gene: TRBV7-6; j_gene: TRBJ2-3; d_gene: TRBD2
CDR3nt: TGTGCCAGCAGCAGCAGGCGGGTCTACAATGAGCAGTTCTTC; CDR3aa: CASSSRRVYNEQFF; abundance: .; v_gene: TRBV14; j_gene: TRBJ2-1; d_gene: .
CDR3nt: TGCGCCAGCAGCTTGATCCCGGGGGGGACCGTAATGAACACTGAAGCTTTCTTT; CDR3aa: CASSLIPGGTVMNTEAFF; abundance: .; v_gene: TRBV5-1; j_gene: TRBJ1-1; d_gene: .
CDR3nt: TGCAGCGTTGAAGATAAAAGGCGGGGGACTAAAGCTTTCTTT; CDR3aa: CSVEDKRRGTKAFF; abundance: .; v_gene: TRBV29-1; j_gene: TRBJ1-1; d_gene: .
CDR3nt: TGTGCCTGTCCTTCGCCCCAGCATTTT; CDR3aa: CACPSPQHF; abundance: .; v_gene: TRBV24-1; j_gene: TRBJ1-5; d_gene: .
CDR3nt: TGTGCCAGTAGTATTATAGGACAGGGGAGCTCCTACGAGCAGTACTTC; CDR3aa: CASSIIGQGSSYEQYF; abundance: .; v_gene: TRBV19; j_gene: TRBJ2-7; d_gene: TRBD1
CDR3nt: TGTGCCAGCAGCCAAGATGGTCAGGGCGGCTACAATGAGCAGTTCTTC; CDR3aa: CASSQDGQGGYNEQFF; abundance: .; v_gene: TRBV4-2; j_gene: TRBJ2-1; d_gene: .
CDR3nt: TGTGCCAGCTCACCTCGACAGGGTGACGCTCCTGGAAACACCATATATTTT; CDR3aa: CASSPRQGDAPGNTIYF; abundance: .; v_gene: TRBV18; j_gene: TRBJ1-3; d_gene: TRBD1
CDR3nt: TGTGCCAGCAGCTTCAACGGGGATTACAATGAGCAGTTCTTC; CDR3aa: CASSFNGDYNEQFF; abundance: .; v_gene: TRBV5-5; j_gene: TRBJ2-1; d_gene: .
CDR3nt: TGTGCCAGCAGTAATCCGGGACTGGCAGATACGCAGTATTTT; CDR3aa: CASSNPGLADTQYF; abundance: .; v_gene: TRBV28; j_gene: TRBJ2-3; d_gene: .
CDR3nt: TGTGCCAGTTCTACTTCGGGGGTAAAGGCTGAAGCTTTCTTT; CDR3aa: CASSTSGVKAEAFF; abundance: .; v_gene: TRBV11-2; j_gene: TRBJ1-1; d_gene: .
CDR3nt: TGTGCCAGTACAAACAGGGTGGGGGCTTTCTTT; CDR3aa: CASTNRVGAFF; abundance: .; v_gene: TRBV19; j_gene: TRBJ1-1; d_gene: .
CDR3nt: TGCAGCGTTGAATGGTGGAGGGGTGAGCAGTTCTTC; CDR3aa: CSVEWWRGEQFF; abundance: .; v_gene: TRBV29-1; j_gene: TRBJ2-1; d_gene: .
CDR3nt: TGTGCCAGCAGCTTATTTCGTATTGGAGGGCGCCCGGTGGGGGTCTTTAATTCACCCCTCCACTTT; CDR3aa: CASSLFRIGGRPVGVFNSPLHF; abundance: .; v_gene: TRBV7-8; j_gene: TRBJ1-6; d_gene: .
CDR3nt: TGTGCCAGCAGCTACCGACTAGATAGTACGCAGTATTTT; CDR3aa: CASSYRLDSTQYF; abundance: .; v_gene: TRBV3-1/TRBV3-2; j_gene: TRBJ2-3; d_gene: .
CDR3nt: TGCGCCAGCAGCCCCAACAGGGAGACCGGGGAGCTGTTTTTT; CDR3aa: CASSPNRETGELFF; abundance: .; v_gene: TRBV5-1; j_gene: TRBJ2-2; d_gene: .
CDR3nt: TGTGCCAGTAGTATCCTTCCGGGACAGGGGGCACGGATGAACACTGAAGCTTTCTTT; CDR3aa: CASSILPGQGARMNTEAFF; abundance: .; v_gene: TRBV19; j_gene: TRBJ1-1; d_gene: TRBD1
CDR3nt: TGTGCCAGCAGCCCCGGGACAGGTCAGGACACTGAAGCTTTCTTT; CDR3aa: CASSPGTGQDTEAFF; abundance: .; v_gene: TRBV11-3; j_gene: TRBJ1-1; d_gene: TRBD1
CDR3nt: TGCGCCAGCAGCCACCCCGCCCGTAATCCTCGCGATGGCTACACCTTC; CDR3aa: CASSHPARNPRDGYTF; abundance: .; v_gene: TRBV4-1; j_gene: TRBJ1-2; d_gene: .
CDR3nt: TGCAGCGTTGCAGGGTCCGGAAACACCATATATTTT; CDR3aa: CSVAGSGNTIYF; abundance: .; v_gene: TRBV29-1; j_gene: TRBJ1-3; d_gene: .
CDR3nt: TGTGCCAGCAGTTTAGGTTCCGCGCGTTCTGGCTACACCTTC; CDR3aa: CASSLGSARSGYTF; abundance: .; v_gene: TRBV27; j_gene: TRBJ1-2; d_gene: .
CDR3nt: TGTGCCAGCAGCTTTCAGGGGGATTCCTACGAGCAGTACTTC; CDR3aa: CASSFQGDSYEQYF; abundance: .; v_gene: TRBV5-5; j_gene: TRBJ2-7; d_gene: TRBD1
CDR3nt: TGTGCCAGCAGTATAGGGGCGTTTAATGAAAAACTGTTTTTT; CDR3aa: CASSIGAFNEKLFF; abundance: once; v_gene: TRBV25-1; j_gene: TRBJ1-4; d_gene: .
CDR3nt: TGTGCCAGCTCAGGGACAGGGGACAATCAGCCCCAGCATTTT; CDR3aa: CASSGTGDNQPQHF; abundance: .; v_gene: TRBV18; j_gene: TRBJ1-5; d_gene: TRBD1
CDR3nt: TGTGCCAGCAGCTCTACCACCGGGGTCCTGGGCTACGAGCAGTACTTC; CDR3aa: CASSSTTGVLGYEQYF; abundance: .; v_gene: TRBV5-8; j_gene: TRBJ2-7; d_gene: .
CDR3nt: TGTGCCAGTAGTATAGGAGTGTCTAGCGGAACAGATACGCAGTATTTT; CDR3aa: CASSIGVSSGTDTQYF; abundance: .; v_gene: TRBV19; j_gene: TRBJ2-3; d_gene: TRBD2
CDR3nt: TGCGCCAGCAGCCAGAATTCGGACAGGGGGAACTATGGCTACACCTTC; CDR3aa: CASSQNSDRGNYGYTF; abundance: .; v_gene: TRBV4-1; j_gene: TRBJ1-2; d_gene: TRBD1
CDR3nt: TGTGCCAGCAGCTTGTCCCGGGACACAGACTACACCTTC; CDR3aa: CASSLSRDTDYTF; abundance: .; v_gene: TRBV7-8; j_gene: TRBJ1-2; d_gene: .
CDR3nt: TGTGCCAGCAACATAGCGGGAAGCGGTTCCTACAATGAGCAGTTCTTC; CDR3aa: CASNIAGSGSYNEQFF; abundance: .; v_gene: TRBV9; j_gene: TRBJ2-1; d_gene: TRBD2
CDR3nt: TGTGCCTGGAGCGGGACTAGCGGGAGGGGCAATGAGCAGTTCTTC; CDR3aa: CAWSGTSGRGNEQFF; abundance: once; v_gene: TRBV30; j_gene: TRBJ2-1; d_gene: TRBD2
CDR3nt: TGCGCCACCCCCGGGGGGAGTTATGGCTACACCTTC; CDR3aa: CATPGGSYGYTF; abundance: .; v_gene: TRBV5-1; j_gene: TRBJ1-2; d_gene: .
CDR3nt: TGTGCCAGCAGTTTTTCACGGTCTCCGGTGGGCTACACCTTC; CDR3aa: CASSFSRSPVGYTF; abundance: .; v_gene: TRBV27; j_gene: TRBJ1-2; d_gene: .
CDR3nt: TGTGCCAGCAGGGAGCGGGAGATTCACGAGCAGTACTTC; CDR3aa: CASREREIHEQYF; abundance: .; v_gene: TRBV6-5; j_gene: TRBJ2-7; d_gene: TRBD2
CDR3nt: TGTGCCAGCAGCCTCAGTTCCTACGAGCAGTACTTC; CDR3aa: CASSLSSYEQYF; abundance: few; v_gene: TRBV3-1/TRBV3-2; j_gene: TRBJ2-7; d_gene: .
CDR3nt: TGCAGCGTTGAAATCTCAGGCGTAGCTAATGAAAAACTGTTTTTT; CDR3aa: CSVEISGVANEKLFF; abundance: .; v_gene: TRBV29-1; j_gene: TRBJ1-4; d_gene: .
CDR3nt: TGTGCCAGCTCACCACCGACGGGAAACACTGAAGCTTTCTTT; CDR3aa: CASSPPTGNTEAFF; abundance: few; v_gene: TRBV18; j_gene: TRBJ1-1; d_gene: .
CDR3nt: TGTGCCAGCAGTTTCGTGAACACTGAAGCTTTCTTT; CDR3aa: CASSFVNTEAFF; abundance: .; v_gene: TRBV28; j_gene: TRBJ1-1; d_gene: .
CDR3nt: TGCGCCAGCAGCCAAAGACAGGGTGACGAGCAGTACTTC; CDR3aa: CASSQRQGDEQYF; abundance: .; v_gene: TRBV4-1; j_gene: TRBJ2-7; d_gene: TRBD1
CDR3nt: TGTGCCAGCAGAAAATCCACAGGGTTTCCCTCCTCCGAGCAGTACTTC; CDR3aa: CASRKSTGFPSSEQYF; abundance: .; v_gene: TRBV27; j_gene: TRBJ2-7; d_gene: .
CDR3nt: TGTGCCAGCAGCTTAGCGGTGGGCACCTACAATGAGCAGTTCTTC; CDR3aa: CASSLAVGTYNEQFF; abundance: .; v_gene: TRBV7-9; j_gene: TRBJ2-1; d_gene: .
CDR3nt: TGTGCCAGCAGCTTGAAGTCCGGGTTTGAGGAAAAACTGTTTTTT; CDR3aa: CASSLKSGFEEKLFF; abundance: .; v_gene: TRBV5-4; j_gene: TRBJ1-4; d_gene: .
CDR3nt: TGTGCCATCAGGGACAGACAAAACACTGAAGCTTTCTTT; CDR3aa: CAIRDRQNTEAFF; abundance: few; v_gene: TRBV10-3; j_gene: TRBJ1-1; d_gene: .
CDR3nt: TGTGCCAGCAGCTACCTAGCGGGGTCGGATACGCAGTATTTT; CDR3aa: CASSYLAGSDTQYF; abundance: .; v_gene: TRBV7-9; j_gene: TRBJ2-3; d_gene: TRBD2
CDR3nt: TGTGCCTGGAGTGTACTGAAGGGGATGAACACTGAAGCTTTCTTT; CDR3aa: CAWSVLKGMNTEAFF; abundance: .; v_gene: TRBV30; j_gene: TRBJ1-1; d_gene: .
CDR3nt: TGTGCCAGCCTTCTCAATGAGCAGTTCTTC; CDR3aa: CASLLNEQFF; abundance: .; v_gene: TRBV2; j_gene: TRBJ2-1; d_gene: .
CDR3nt: TGTGCCTGGAGTGGGGACTGGAATGAAAAACTGTTTTTT; CDR3aa: CAWSGDWNEKLFF; abundance: once; v_gene: TRBV30; j_gene: TRBJ1-4; d_gene: .
CDR3nt: TGCGCCAGCAGCCGACAGGACTTGGCGTACGAGCAGTACTTC; CDR3aa: CASSRQDLAYEQYF; abundance: few; v_gene: TRBV5-1; j_gene: TRBJ2-7; d_gene: .
CDR3nt: TGTGCCAGCAGCCAAGATCAAACAGGGTTGAACACTGAAGCTTTCTTT; CDR3aa: CASSQDQTGLNTEAFF; abundance: few; v_gene: TRBV4-2; j_gene: TRBJ1-1; d_gene: .
CDR3nt: TGTGCCAGTAGTATCGGGTCGGCTAGCGGGAACTACGAGCAGTACTTC; CDR3aa: CASSIGSASGNYEQYF; abundance: .; v_gene: TRBV19; j_gene: TRBJ2-7; d_gene: TRBD2
CDR3nt: TGCGCCAGCAGCTTGACTACAGGGGTCTACGAGCAGTACTTC; CDR3aa: CASSLTTGVYEQYF; abundance: .; v_gene: TRBV5-1; j_gene: TRBJ2-7; d_gene: TRBD1
CDR3nt: TGCGCCAGCAGCTTGGACCGAGCGGGAGCAGATACGCAGTATTTT; CDR3aa: CASSLDRAGADTQYF; abundance: .; v_gene: TRBV5-1; j_gene: TRBJ2-3; d_gene: TRBD2
CDR3nt: TGTGCCAGCAGAAGACTAGCGGGAGGGACAGATACGCAGTATTTT; CDR3aa: CASRRLAGGTDTQYF; abundance: .; v_gene: TRBV7-2; j_gene: TRBJ2-3; d_gene: TRBD2
CDR3nt: TGTGCCAGCAGCCCTAGAAACTCCTACGAGCAGTACTTC; CDR3aa: CASSPRNSYEQYF; abundance: .; v_gene: TRBV5-5; j_gene: TRBJ2-7; d_gene: .